The present T cell receptor beta chain was sequenced within a study of blood T cell repertoires in COVID-19. What the recovered Cohort 3 donors had was two negative PCRs, clearance, or symptom resolution. This CDR3 region has 13 residues. Trimming took 2 bases from V and 5 from J, leaving 12 bases between them. Germline lookup yields CDR1 GTSNPN and CDR2 SVGIG (reference sequence). TCRdb's table, derived via immunoSEQ multiplex PCR, lists solely in-frame clones and lacks some. The sample records roughly 310,000 clones, around nine tenths being singletons. The genes are TRBV30 and TRBJ1-2, with D possibly matching TRBD1 (5 bases). The sequence derives from a man between 60 and 75 years old who had recovered from COVID-19. Sequenced: PBMCs or T cells enriched from blood (not recorded which). The CDR3, as DNA: TGTGCCTGGAGTTTTTCGGGGGGTTATGGCTACACCTTC. Protein sequence: CAWSFSGGYGYTF.